The rows below give T cell receptor beta chains drawn from one sample of a study of cytomegalovirus exposure and HLA in healthy donors. Here immunoSEQ multiplex PCR was the method, and the copy in TCRdb shows in-frame clones only, minus some. The repertoire holds under 200,000 clones, with approximately 72% as singletons. Sequencing was performed on PBMCs. Source of these receptors: a man aged 45 to 65 in good health and CMV-seronegative. Both conserved end residues are part of each CDR3. Each record gives: D gene, CDR3 length, J gene, clone size, V gene, CDR3 DNA, CDR3 protein. A D gene is named only where the DNA matches it firmly. The listing skips clone size in some rows; elsewhere it reads once, few, many or a size class.

TRBD1,17,TRBJ1-4,.,TRBV5-4,TGTGCCAGCAGCTCGGCCCAACAGGGGAAGCTCAATGAAAAACTGTTTTTT,CASSSAQQGKLNEKLFF
TRBD2,14,TRBJ2-3,.,TRBV15,TGTGCCACCCAACGGGGGGGGAGCACAGATACGCAGTATTTT,CATQRGGSTDTQYF
TRBD1,14,TRBJ2-7,.,TRBV27,TGTGCCAGCAGTCCGACAGGGGTTGCCTACGAGCAGTACTTC,CASSPTGVAYEQYF
TRBD2,18,TRBJ2-1,.,TRBV19,TGTGCCAGTAGTCGGGCGCTAGCGGGGGCCCGGGGCTACAATGAGCAGTTCTTC,CASSRALAGARGYNEQFF
.,17,TRBJ2-2,.,TRBV5-1,TGCGCCAGCAGCCCAGCGATAACAGGGCAGGTAACCGGGGAGCTGTTTTTT,CASSPAITGQVTGELFF
TRBD1,15,TRBJ1-5,.,TRBV19,TGTGCCAGTACCAGGACAGGGGCCCTCAATCAGCCCCAGCATTTT,CASTRTGALNQPQHF
.,13,TRBJ1-1,.,TRBV28,TGTGCCAGTACTGACCGGGACTCCAAGGGGGCTTTCTTT,CASTDRDSKGAFF
.,14,TRBJ2-5,.,TRBV7-9,TGTGCCAGCAGCTTAACAAGTGTACGAGAGACCCAGTACTTC,CASSLTSVRETQYF
.,13,TRBJ1-2,.,TRBV28,TGTGCCAGCGGGGCGGGGGTGGAAGGTGGCTACACCTTC,CASGAGVEGGYTF
TRBD1,16,TRBJ1-5,.,TRBV5-4,TGTGCCAGCAGCTTGGGGTGGGGACAGCAGTATCAGCCCCAGCATTTT,CASSLGWGQQYQPQHF
TRBD1,17,TRBJ1-4,.,TRBV5-6,TGTGCCAGCAGCTTGGGGGGTTCGGGACAGGGCTATGAAAAACTGTTTTTT,CASSLGGSGQGYEKLFF
TRBD1,17,TRBJ2-1,.,TRBV7-9,TGTGCCAGCAGCTTAGACTCTGGACAGGTTTCCTACAATGAGCAGTTCTTC,CASSLDSGQVSYNEQFF
TRBD2,17,TRBJ2-5,.,TRBV28,TGTGCCAGCAGTGATTTTAGCGGGGGGGCACATCGGGAGACCCAGTACTTC,CASSDFSGGAHRETQYF
TRBD2,20,TRBJ2-3,few,TRBV9,TGTGCCAGCAGCGTAGAAGGGCTAGCGGGGGGAACTTCTAGCACAGATACGCAGTATTTT,CASSVEGLAGGTSSTDTQYF
.,14,TRBJ1-2,few,TRBV11-2,TGTGCCAGCAGCTTAGGAGGGCTCGATAAAAGCTACACCTTC,CASSLGGLDKSYTF
.,14,TRBJ1-2,few,TRBV4-1,TGCGCCAGCAGCCAAGGCGTCGTCAACTATGGCTACACCTTC,CASSQGVVNYGYTF